Listed here are 13 T cell receptor beta chains from one sample, sequenced in a study of blood T cell repertoires in COVID-19. The repertoire was sequenced with immunoSEQ multiplex PCR; TCRdb's copy has only in-frame clones and lacks some. The sample contains some 80,000 clones, about 85% of which appear only once. Source material: peripheral blood. The receptors originated from a man between 60 and 75 years old with active or convalescent COVID-19.

The chain joins TRBV7-6 to TRBJ1-3, with a weak D call TRBD1 (6 bases). CDR1 and CDR2 from the germline V gene are SGHVS and FNYEAQ. This CDR3 spans 15 amino acids. V lost 1 base and J lost 3, with 10 bases in between. CDR3 in DNA: TGTGCCAGCAGCTTAGGGCAGGGGCATGGAAACACCATATATTTT. Protein sequence: CASSLGQGHGNTIYF. The full variable domain, in which reference TRBV7-6 and TRBJ1-3 provide the parts outside the CDR3, is GAGVSQSPRYKVTKRGQDVALRCDPISGHVSLYWYRQALGQGPEFLTYFNYEAQQDKSGLPNDRFSAERPEGSISTLTIQRTEQRDSAMYRCASSLGQGHGNTIYFGEGSWLTVV.

This clone was seen more than once but under ten times. The rearrangement links TRBV3-1 (or the pseudogene TRBV3-2) to TRBJ1-2; the D gene is possibly TRBD1 (5 bases). This CDR3 contains 16 residues. Trimming left V 0 bases short and J 2 bases short, with 13 bases between. Germline V gene data show CDR1 as LGHDT and CDR2 as YNNKEL (reference sequence). The CDR3 nucleotides are TGTGCCAGCAGCCAAGAGGCACAGGCCTACAACTATGGCTACACCTTC. It encodes CASSQEAQAYNYGYTF.

This rearrangement joins TRBV4-3 to TRBJ2-2; 7 bases map to TRBD2. The CDR3 runs to 18 residues. The trim removed 0 bases at V and 5 bases at J, leaving 12 bases unmatched. Germline values: CDR1 LGHNA, CDR2 YSLEER. Here the CDR3 reads CASSQDRVETSWTGELFF. CDR3 coding DNA: TGCGCCAGCAGCCAAGATCGAGTGGAGACTAGCTGGACCGGGGAGCTGTTTTTT.

The CDR3 nucleotides read TGTGCCAGCAGTCCTGGCGGACTAGCGGGGGGGCAAAAAAGCACAGATACGCAGTATTTT. Translated, it gives CASSPGGLAGGQKSTDTQYF. V and J are TRBV2 and TRBJ2-3; 15 bases align to TRBD2. Losses at the gene ends were 5 bases for V and 0 bases for J; bases not matched to a gene: 12. Per germline, CDR1 SNHLY and CDR2 FYNNEI. The CDR3 runs to 20 residues.

The J gene is TRBJ1-1, the V gene TRBV2; 8 bases agree with TRBD1. V trimming: 8 bases; J trimming: 0 bases; junction bases outside the gene matches: 8. Germline CDR1 SNHLY, CDR2 FYNNEI. This CDR3 has 15 residues. The CDR3 bases are TGTGCCAGCGTAGGACAGGGAACGATGAACACTGAAGCTTTCTTT. It codes for CASVGQGTMNTEAFF.

J is TRBJ2-2 and V is TRBV27; D might be TRBD1 (6 bases). The germline gives CDR1 MNHEY, CDR2 SMNVEV (reference sequence). The V gene lost 0 bases and the J gene lost 4 bases, with 12 bases spanning the gap. CDR3 length: 16 amino acids. CDR3 region: CASSLSQGRVTGELFF. For the CDR3, the DNA is TGTGCCAGCAGTTTATCCCAGGGGCGCGTCACCGGGGAGCTGTTTTTT.

This clone was found once. J is TRBJ1-4 and V is TRBV11-2; D possibly corresponds to TRBD1 (5 bases). Germline V gives CDR1 SGHAT, CDR2 FQNNGV. The CDR3 contains 15 residues. V was pared by 1 base and J by 4 bases, with 10 bases between. The CDR3 region is CASSLVGAVNEKLFF. Written as DNA, the CDR3 is TGTGCCAGCAGCTTAGTTGGGGCAGTTAATGAAAAACTGTTTTTT.

The genes are TRBV10-3 and TRBJ1-5; D remains unclear. V lost 0 bases and J 0 bases, leaving 6 bases between the germline ends. Germline V CDR1 and CDR2: ENHRY, SYGVKD. This CDR3 region has 15 residues. CDR3 in DNA: TGTGCCATCAGTGAGTCCAGTTATAGCAATCAGCCCCAGCATTTT. Protein sequence: CAISESSYSNQPQHF.

This clone has only one observation. The J gene is TRBJ2-7, the V gene TRBV11-1; D is unresolved. CDR1 is SGHAT, CDR2 FQDESV, per germline (reference sequence). The CDR3 runs 13 residues. V lost 4 bases, J lost 6 bases, and 13 bases lay in between. The CDR3 is CASSSRVSGEQYF. The CDR3, as DNA: TGTGCCAGCAGCTCCCGGGTGTCGGGCGAGCAGTACTTC. The full variable domain, rest sourced from reference TRBV11-1 and TRBJ2-7, is EAEVAQSPRYKITEKSQAVAFWCDPISGHATLYWYRQILGQGPELLVQFQDESVVDDSQLPKDRFSAERLKGVDSTLKIQPAELGDSAMYLCASSSRVSGEQYFGPGTRLTVT.

V usage is TRBV5-1 and J usage is TRBJ1-3; D remains unclear. The V gene's germline CDR1 is SGHRS and CDR2 YFSETQ. The CDR3 runs to 14 residues. V was cut by 0 bases and J by 0 bases, with 4 bases left in between. The CDR3 protein is CASSLASSGNTIYF. The CDR3 bases are TGCGCCAGCAGCTTGGCCTCCTCTGGAAACACCATATATTTT.

This chain connects TRBV5-6 to TRBJ2-7; D is unresolved. V lost 0 bases to trimming and J lost 5 bases, with 6 bases between them. The CDR3 extends over 12 amino acids. CDR1 is SGHDT and CDR2 is YYEEEE in the germline V gene. CDR3 sequence: CASSLVRDEQYF. CDR3 bases: TGTGCCAGCAGCTTGGTACGGGACGAGCAGTACTTC.

The chain joins TRBV6-2 or TRBV6-3 to TRBJ2-6, with a tentative D call TRBD1 (6 bases). Trimming pared 4 bases from V and 0 bases from J, leaving 16 bases between. Germline V CDR1 and CDR2: MNHEY, SVGEGT. The CDR3 contains 18 residues. The CDR3 spells CASSWKTGQDSGANVLTF. CDR3 nucleotides: TGTGCCAGCAGTTGGAAGACAGGTCAAGACTCTGGGGCCAACGTCCTGACTTTC.

A single count supports this clone. The chain uses TRBV16 and TRBJ1-1; no definite D call. Germline CDR1 KGHSY, CDR2 FQNENV. The CDR3 contains 18 residues. V was cut by 4 bases and J by 2 bases, with 23 bases left in between. The CDR3 DNA is TGTGCCAGCAGCCGCCAAAGCATCACAGAACCTCCTAACACTGAAGCTTTCTTT. Translation gives CASSRQSITEPPNTEAFF. The full variable domain, completed using reference TRBV16 and TRBJ1-1, is GEEVAQTPKHLVRGEGQKAKLYCAPIKGHSYVFWYQQVLKNEFKFLISFQNENVFDETGMPKERFSAKCLPNSPCSLEIQATKLEDSAVYFCASSRQSITEPPNTEAFFGQGTRLTVV.